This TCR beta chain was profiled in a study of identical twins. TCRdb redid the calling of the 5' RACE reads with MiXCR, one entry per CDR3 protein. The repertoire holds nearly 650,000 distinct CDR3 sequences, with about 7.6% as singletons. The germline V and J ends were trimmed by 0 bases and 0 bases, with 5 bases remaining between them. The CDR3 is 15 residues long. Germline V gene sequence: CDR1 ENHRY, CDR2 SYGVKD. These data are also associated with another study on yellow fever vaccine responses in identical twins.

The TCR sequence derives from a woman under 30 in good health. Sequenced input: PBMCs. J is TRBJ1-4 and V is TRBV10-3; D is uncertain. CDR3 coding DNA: TGTGCCATCAGTGAGTCTAGTGCAACTAATGAAAAACTGTTTTTT. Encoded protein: CAISESSATNEKLFF.